This TCR beta chain comes out of a study of neoadjuvant anti-PD-1 for oral cavity cancer. Whole-study findings and limits: Expansion of preexisting intratumoral clones was suggested to aid response. Higher pretreatment Treg/Th17 ratios tracked higher pretreatment blood clonality.

TCRdb's copy holds only in-frame clones and misses some; the assay was immunoSEQ multiplex PCR. The sample lists several thousand clones, approximately 61% seen once, with about 8% in the top ten. This clone came up a few times. Its antigen is unknown. Patients had newly diagnosed, untreated stage II-IVA oral cavity squamous cell carcinoma. CDR1 and CDR2 (germline): LNHDA, SQIVND (reference sequence). This CDR3 has 15 residues. Trimming took off 2 bases at V and 6 bases at J, with 14 bases between the two ends. The sample in question was tumor tissue, obtained before nivolumab (anti-PD-1) treatment. The chain employs TRBV19 and TRBJ1-5; D unclear. The receptor's source is a person aged 40 to 85 with oral cavity squamous cell carcinoma. As DNA, the CDR3 is TGTGCCAGTAGTATAACGGTTCGGGTGTCTCAGCCCCAGCATTTT. It is translated as CASSITVRVSQPQHF.